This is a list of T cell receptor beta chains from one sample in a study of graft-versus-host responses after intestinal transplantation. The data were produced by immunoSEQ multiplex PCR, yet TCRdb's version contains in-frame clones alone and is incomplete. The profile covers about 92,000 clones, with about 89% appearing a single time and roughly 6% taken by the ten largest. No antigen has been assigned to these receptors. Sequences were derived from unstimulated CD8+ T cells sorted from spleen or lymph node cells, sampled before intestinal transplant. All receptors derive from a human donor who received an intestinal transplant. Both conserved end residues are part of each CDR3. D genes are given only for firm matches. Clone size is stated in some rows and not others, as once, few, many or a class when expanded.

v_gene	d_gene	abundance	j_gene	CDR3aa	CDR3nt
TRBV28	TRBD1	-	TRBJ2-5	CASSLMEGQGNPQETQYF	TGTGCCAGCAGTTTAATGGAGGGACAGGGGAACCCTCAAGAGACCCAGTACTTC
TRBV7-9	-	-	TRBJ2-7	CASSSDGSSYEQYF	TGTGCCAGCAGCTCGGACGGGAGCTCCTACGAGCAGTACTTC
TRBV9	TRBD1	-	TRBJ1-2	CASSVEEGAPFGYTF	TGTGCCAGCAGCGTAGAGGAGGGGGCGCCGTTTGGCTACACCTTC
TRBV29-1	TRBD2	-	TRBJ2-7	CSVEDWWTSGYEQYF	TGCAGCGTTGAAGATTGGTGGACTAGCGGTTACGAGCAGTACTTC
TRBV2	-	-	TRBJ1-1	CASSGIVFEAFF	TGTGCCAGCAGTGGTATTGTCTTTGAAGCTTTCTTT
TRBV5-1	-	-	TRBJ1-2	CASSLYNYGYTF	TGCGCCAGCAGCTTGTACAACTATGGCTACACCTTC
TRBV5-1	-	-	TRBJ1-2	CASSLGSGAYGYTF	TGCGCCAGCAGCTTGGGGTCAGGGGCTTATGGCTACACCTTC
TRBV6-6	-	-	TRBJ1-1	CASSYERDTEAFF	TGTGCCAGCAGTTACGAAAGGGACACTGAAGCTTTCTTT
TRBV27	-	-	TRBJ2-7	CASSGQGSDEQYF	TGTGCCAGCAGTGGCCAGGGAAGCGACGAGCAGTACTTC
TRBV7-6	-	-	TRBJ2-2	CASSLAPTGELFF	TGTGCCAGCAGCTTAGCGCCGACCGGGGAGCTGTTTTTT
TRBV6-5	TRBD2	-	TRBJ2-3	CASSLADSTDTQYF	TGTGCCAGCAGTCTAGCGGATAGCACAGATACGCAGTATTTT
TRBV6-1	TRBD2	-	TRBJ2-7	CASSEPGLAGEQYF	TGTGCCAGCAGTGAACCGGGACTAGCGGGAGAGCAGTACTTC
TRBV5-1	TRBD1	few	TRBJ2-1	CASSAGTGPNEQFF	TGCGCCAGCAGCGCCGGGACAGGGCCGAATGAGCAGTTCTTC
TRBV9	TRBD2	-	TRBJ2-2	CASSRGILAGVDTGELFF	TGTGCCAGCAGCCGTGGGATACTAGCGGGAGTGGACACCGGGGAGCTGTTTTTT